This passage covers 23 T cell receptor beta chains from one sample sequenced in a study of blood T cell repertoires in COVID-19. Clones were read by immunoSEQ multiplex PCR, and TCRdb kept only the in-frame ones, dropping some. The sample lists 280,000 or so clones, around 90% occurring once. Sequenced: peripheral blood. These receptors were collected from a man aged 18 to 30 with active or convalescent COVID-19.

The chain employs TRBV6-5 and TRBJ2-7; D uncertain. Germline CDR1 and CDR2: MNHEY and SVGAGI. The CDR3 runs 13 residues. Trimming stripped 7 bases from V and 3 bases from J, with 13 bases between. CDR3 amino acids: CASTTYRGYEQYF. The DNA for the CDR3 is TGTGCCAGCACTACTTATCGTGGCTACGAGCAGTACTTC.

In regard to this clone: In the same sample, other DNA sequences code for this CDR3. This rearrangement joins TRBV7-9 to TRBJ1-5; D uncertain. There are 14 residues in the CDR3. CDR1 and CDR2 from the germline V gene are SEHNR and FQNEAQ (reference sequence). V lost 1 base and J lost 4, with 8 bases in between. CDR3 coding DNA: TGTGCCAGCAGCTTAGGTGGGCCAAATCAGCCCCAGCATTTT. Amino acids: CASSLGGPNQPQHF.

The rearrangement links TRBV10-3 to TRBJ1-6; 8 nucleotides align to TRBD1. Germline loops: CDR1 ENHRY, CDR2 SYGVKD. V was clipped by 6 bases and J by 8 bases; unmatched bases: 9. The CDR3 spans 15 residues. CDR3 protein: CAISQGQGQDSPLHF. Written as DNA, the CDR3 is TGTGCCATCAGCCAAGGACAGGGCCAGGATTCACCCCTCCACTTT.

This rearrangement joins TRBV19 to TRBJ2-5; 10 nucleotides align to TRBD1. The CDR3 sequence is 15 residues long. The junction had 3 bases not matched to a gene; V was cut back by 0 bases and J by 5 bases. Germline assignment: CDR1 LNHDA and CDR2 SQIVND (reference sequence). CDR3 region: CASSIDEDRGETQYF. DNA of the CDR3: TGTGCCAGTAGTATAGACGAGGACAGGGGGGAGACCCAGTACTTC.

This chain connects TRBV18 to TRBJ2-7, with D tentatively TRBD2 (6 bases). The V end lost 5 bases, the J end lost 0 bases, and 11 bases lay between the germline ends. The CDR3 sequence is 14 residues long. Looked up from germline, CDR1 is KGHSH and CDR2 is LQKENI. CDR3 bases: TGTGCCAGCTCAGTGGACGGGAGCTCCTACGAGCAGTACTTC. It yields the protein CASSVDGSSYEQYF.

The rearrangement links TRBV21-1 to TRBJ2-3; the DNA was not compared with TRBD2, the D call given in the table. TRBV21-1 is described as a pseudogene. This CDR3 contains 13 residues. The DNA of the CDR3 is TGTGCCCCCTCGAGCGGGGAGGGAGATACGCAGTATTTT. Protein product: CAPSSGEGDTQYF.

V is TRBV25-1 and J is TRBJ2-1, with TRBD1 matching 10 bases. The ends lost 10 bases at V and 3 bases at J; junction bases unmatched: 3. This CDR3 is 13 amino acids long. The germline V gene encodes CDR1 MGHDK and CDR2 SYGVNS. CDR3 nucleotide sequence: TGTGCCACCTGGACAGGGGGCTACAATGAGCAGTTCTTC. It codes for CATWTGGYNEQFF.

The chain links TRBV19 to TRBJ2-1; D is perhaps TRBD2 (5 bases). Germline V CDR1 and CDR2: LNHDA, SQIVND (reference sequence). The CDR3 consists of 15 residues. Trimming cost V 6 bases and J 1 base, with 13 bases left between them. The CDR3, as DNA: TGTGCCAGTAGCCTCTCGCGGGCATCCTACAATGAGCAGTTCTTC. Its protein product is CASSLSRASYNEQFF. Complete variable domain (other parts from reference TRBV19 and TRBJ2-1): DGGITQSPKYLFRKEGQNVTLSCEQNLNHDAMYWYRQDPGQGLRLIYYSQIVNDFQKGDIAEGYSVSREKKESFPLTVTSAQKNPTAFYLCASSLSRASYNEQFFGPGTRLTVL.

The rearrangement links TRBV24-1 to TRBJ2-3, with 11 bases aligning to TRBD2. Looked up from germline, CDR1 is KGHDR and CDR2 is SFDVKD. The CDR3 spans 13 residues. V trimming: 4 bases; J trimming: 13 bases; junction bases outside the gene matches: 6. Here the CDR3 reads CATSDIAGGHKYF. The CDR3 DNA reads as TGTGCCACCAGTGACATAGCGGGGGGGCATAAGTATTTT.

This clone was picked up a small number of times. Written as DNA, the CDR3 is TGTGCCAGCAGCATCGACAGGGGTCTTACTGAAGCTTTCTTT. Protein sequence: CASSIDRGLTEAFF. This chain uses TRBV7-8 with TRBJ1-1; the match to TRBD1 covers 8 bases. CDR3 size: 14 residues. V lost 5 bases to trimming and J lost 5 bases; unmatched junction nucleotides: 7. Germline CDR1 reads SGHVS; CDR2 reads FQNEAQ. The variable domain in full, completed from reference TRBV7-8 and TRBJ1-1, reads GAGVSQSPRYKVAKRGQDVALRCDPISGHVSLFWYQQALGQGPEFLTYFQNEAQLDKSGLPSDRFFAERPEGSVSTLKIQRTQQEDSAVYLCASSIDRGLTEAFFGQGTRLTVV.

CDR3 nucleotides: TGTGCCAGCAGCTTAGGAGCTCCGAGCTCTGGAAACACCATATATTTT. It yields the protein CASSLGAPSSGNTIYF. The chain has TRBV7-8 and TRBJ1-3, with D unclear. The V gene lost 1 base and the J gene lost 0 bases, with 10 bases spanning the gap. CDR1 and CDR2 from the germline V gene are SGHVS and FQNEAQ. This CDR3 is 16 amino acids long.

The CDR3 is CASSSAYEQYF. The CDR3 region has the DNA TGTGCCAGCAGTTCAGCCTACGAGCAGTACTTC. V gene TRBV12-3 or TRBV12-4 combines with J gene TRBJ2-7; D gene uncertain. V lost 4 bases, J lost 2 bases, and 3 bases lay in between. The CDR3 extends over 11 amino acids.

The rearrangement uses TRBV7-6 and TRBJ2-1; the match to TRBD2 covers 9 bases. Unmatched junction bases numbered 10, after V lost 3 bases and J lost 10 bases. This CDR3 contains 15 residues. CDR1 and CDR2 from the germline V gene are SGHVS and FNYEAQ. The CDR3 DNA reads as TGTGCCAGCAGCTTGATGAGCGGGGGGCGGGGAGAGCAGTTCTTC. Protein product: CASSLMSGGRGEQFF. The full variable domain, rest sourced from reference TRBV7-6 and TRBJ2-1, is GAGVSQSPRYKVTKRGQDVALRCDPISGHVSLYWYRQALGQGPEFLTYFNYEAQQDKSGLPNDRFSAERPEGSISTLTIQRTEQRDSAMYRCASSLMSGGRGEQFFGPGTRLTVL.

The chain combines TRBV9 with TRBJ1-4; 9 bases agree with TRBD1. CDR1 is SGDLS and CDR2 is YYNGEE in the germline V gene. V lost 2 bases and J lost 8; bases outside the gene matches: 4. The CDR3 covers 14 residues. CDR3 nucleotides: TGTGCCAGCAGCGTCGGGACAGGGCGGGAAAAACTGTTTTTT. It encodes CASSVGTGREKLFF.

V is TRBV18 and J is TRBJ2-5; the match to TRBD2 covers 7 bases. The germline CDR1 and CDR2 sequences are KGHSH and LQKENI. This CDR3 has 17 amino acids. V trimming: 4 bases; J trimming: 5 bases; junction bases outside the gene matches: 16. DNA of the CDR3: TGTGCCAGCTCACTGAACTACCGGCAGGGCGGGAGCGAGACCCAGTACTTC. It specifies CASSLNYRQGGSETQYF.

The chain recombines TRBV20-1 with TRBJ1-2, with a weak D call TRBD1 (6 bases). Trimming stripped 3 bases from V and 7 bases from J, with 15 bases between. The CDR3 consists of 13 residues. CDR1 is DFQATT and CDR2 is SNEGSKA in the germline V gene (reference sequence). Here the CDR3 DNA reads TGCAGTGCTAGTCGAGGACAGCGAGTTGGCTACACCTTC. Translation: CSASRGQRVGYTF.

The V call is TRBV2, the J call TRBJ1-1; possible D gene TRBD1, 6 bases. CDR1 and CDR2 (germline): SNHLY, FYNNEI. This CDR3 region has 15 residues. V was trimmed by 8 bases and J by 4 bases, leaving 20 bases between them. CDR3 protein: CASVRDTLSATEAFF. The CDR3 region has the DNA TGTGCCAGCGTCAGGGACACCCTTTCTGCCACTGAAGCTTTCTTT.

The chain combines TRBV9 with TRBJ2-3; TRBD1 matches 10 bases. Germline trimming cut 4 bases from V and 5 bases from J; bases unmatched to any gene: 10. Per germline, CDR1 SGDLS and CDR2 YYNGEE. CDR3 length: 16 amino acids. The CDR3 region is CASSFHRDRGRDTQYF. The CDR3 DNA reads TGTGCCAGCAGCTTCCACCGGGACAGGGGCAGAGATACGCAGTATTTT.

The chain carries TRBV5-1 and TRBJ1-5, with a weak D call TRBD1 (6 bases). CDR3 length: 14 amino acids. Germline V gene lookup returns CDR1 SGHRS and CDR2 YFSETQ. Trimming shortened V by 5 bases and J by 9 bases, and 18 bases separated the two germline ends. The CDR3 reads CASRGDNYSGPQHF. CDR3 bases: TGCGCCAGCAGGGGGGACAACTACTCGGGGCCCCAGCATTTT. Full variable domain (missing parts from reference TRBV5-1 and TRBJ1-5): KAGVTQTPRYLIKTRGQQVTLSCSPISGHRSVSWYQQTPGQGLQFLFEYFSETQRNKGNFPGRFSGRQFSNSRSEMNVSTLELGDSALYLCASRGDNYSGPQHFGDGTRLSIL.

CDR3 coding DNA: TGTGCCAGCAGCCCCGGACAGAACACTGAAGCTTTCTTT. Residues: CASSPGQNTEAFF. This chain uses TRBV7-3 with TRBJ1-1; D possibly corresponds to TRBD1 (5 bases). The ends were cut back, 5 bases at V and 1 base at J, with 8 bases in the middle. Looked up from germline, CDR1 is SGHTA and CDR2 is FQGTGA. The CDR3 runs 13 residues.

In DNA, the CDR3 is TGTGCCAGCAGTGCCTCCCTCATACTTTACGAGCAGTACTTC. Protein: CASSASLILYEQYF. The J gene is TRBJ2-7, the V gene TRBV2; D unclear. CDR1 and CDR2 (germline): SNHLY, FYNNEI. The V and J ends lost 4 bases and 4 bases respectively, with 14 bases between them. The CDR3 spans 14 residues.

The V and J genes are TRBV15 and TRBJ2-3, with D possibly TRBD1 on 5 matching bases. Trimming pared 1 base from V and 4 bases from J, leaving 9 bases between. The CDR3 consists of 14 residues. CDR1 and CDR2 (germline): LNHNV, YYDKDF (reference sequence). The CDR3 region has the DNA TGTGCCACCAGCAGAGCTGGGGCTGCAGATACGCAGTATTTT. It is translated as CATSRAGAADTQYF.

This chain connects TRBV7-7 to TRBJ2-1; D possibly corresponds to TRBD2 (5 bases). The germline V gene has CDR1 SSHAT and CDR2 FNYEAQ (reference sequence). The V end was cut by 3 bases, the J end by 6 bases, with 15 bases between. The CDR3 is 15 residues long. The CDR3 reads CASSLELARVNEQFF. CDR3 DNA: TGTGCCAGCAGCTTGGAGCTAGCCCGCGTCAATGAGCAGTTCTTC.